This T cell receptor (beta chain) was found in a study of shared clonotypes between healthy human individuals. Method: immunoSEQ multiplex PCR; TCRdb's copy keeps in-frame clones and lacks some. The sample records around 1.5 million clones, around 98% being singletons. A remark on this clone: Its antigen is undetermined.

Study findings and constraints: Sampling involved blood alone; tissue repertoires likely differ.

This receptor was obtained from a man younger than 40 in good health. The material sequenced was naive CD4+ T cells sorted from blood. Indicated subset: CD45RA+ positively selected.

This CDR3 is CASIGQGTDTQYF. CDR3 bases: TGCGCCAGCATAGGGCAGGGCACAGATACGCAGTATTTT. The chain employs TRBV5-1 and TRBJ2-3; D unresolved. V was cut by 6 bases and J by 1 base, with 9 bases left in between. Germline loops: CDR1 SGHRS, CDR2 YFSETQ. The CDR3 is made up of 13 amino acids.